The present entry profiles one T cell receptor beta chain with its context. Its antigen remains unknown. Profiled with immunoSEQ multiplex PCR; TCRdb holds only in-frame clones, not every one. The data hold tens of thousands of clones, with roughly 85% observed a single time. The data were obtained in a study of OX40 agonist ivuxolimab in advanced cancers. Study in general: Patients were given ivuxolimab, an antibody that agonizes OX40 (CD134). A male proportion of 82.7% was recorded, with mean age around 64 years and range about 20 to 79.

General study points: CD4+ and CD8+ blood T cells expanded clonally by week 6 at 0.1 to 3.0 mg/kg.

This TCR derives from an adult with an advanced solid tumor such as melanoma, head and neck, liver or kidney cancer. The material sequenced was CD4+ or CD8+ T cells sorted from blood, taken in a trial of the OX40 agonist ivuxolimab.

CDR3 sequence reads: CASSEIGLEDTEAFF. The CDR3 bases are TGTGCCAGCAGTGAAATCGGACTTGAGGACACTGAAGCTTTCTTT. J is TRBJ1-1 and V is TRBV6-1, with D hard to call. Germline V CDR1 and CDR2: MNHNS, SASEGT. V was trimmed by 2 bases and J by 3 bases, leaving 13 bases between them. CDR3 length: 15 residues.